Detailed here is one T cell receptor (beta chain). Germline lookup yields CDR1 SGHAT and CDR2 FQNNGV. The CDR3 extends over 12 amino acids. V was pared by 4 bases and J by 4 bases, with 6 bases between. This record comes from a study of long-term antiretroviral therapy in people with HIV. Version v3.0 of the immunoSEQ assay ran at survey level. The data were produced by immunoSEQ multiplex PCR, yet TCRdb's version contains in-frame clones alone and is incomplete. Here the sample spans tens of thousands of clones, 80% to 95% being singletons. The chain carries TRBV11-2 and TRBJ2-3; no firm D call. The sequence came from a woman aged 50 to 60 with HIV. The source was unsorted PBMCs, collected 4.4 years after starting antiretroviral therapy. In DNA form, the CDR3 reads TGTGCCAGCAGCTCTTTCTCAGATACGCAGTATTTT. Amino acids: CASSSFSDTQYF.